The present T cell receptor (beta chain) was sequenced within a study of blood T cell repertoires in COVID-19. This clone was recorded once. The method was immunoSEQ multiplex PCR; TCRdb's version includes in-frame clones alone and lacks a portion of them. The sample consists of around 99,000 clones, roughly 84% of them appearing once. This CDR3 region has 16 residues. J lost 5 bases, V lost 6 bases, and 13 bases had no gene match. The germline gives CDR1 MNHNY, CDR2 SVGAGI (reference sequence). This clonotype was sampled from a woman aged 45-65 years with acute or convalescent COVID-19. The chain joins TRBV6-6 to TRBJ1-1; TRBD1 matches at 9 bases. Specimen: peripheral blood. CDR3 loop: CASSRDRVELGTEAFF. CDR3 sequence (DNA): TGTGCCAGCAGCCGGGACAGGGTGGAACTCGGGACTGAAGCTTTCTTT.